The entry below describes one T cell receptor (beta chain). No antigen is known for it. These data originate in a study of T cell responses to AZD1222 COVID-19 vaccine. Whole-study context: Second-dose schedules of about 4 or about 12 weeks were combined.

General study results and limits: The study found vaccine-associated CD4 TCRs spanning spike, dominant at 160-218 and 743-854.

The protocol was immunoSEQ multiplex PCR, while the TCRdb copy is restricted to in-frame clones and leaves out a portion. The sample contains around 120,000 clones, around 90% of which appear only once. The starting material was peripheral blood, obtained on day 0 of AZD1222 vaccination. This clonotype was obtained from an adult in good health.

The CDR3 protein is CASSKTSLGGNTIYF. The CDR3 bases are TGTGCCAGCAGCAAAACGTCCTTGGGGGGAAACACCATATATTTT. The chain has TRBV21-1 and TRBJ1-3. TRBV21-1 is a pseudogene locus. The length of the CDR3 is 15 residues.